This T cell receptor (beta chain) was obtained from a study of T-cell memory formation after mild COVID-19. Notes on the study in general: Contracting clones from day 15 to 85 had balanced CD4/CD8; later expanders favoured CD4+.

This clonotype was found a few times. What it binds is unknown. TCRdb reprocessed the 5' RACE reads via MiXCR and lists one record per CDR3 protein. The table shows about 200,000 distinct CDR3 sequences, with 9.5% occurring only once. This CDR3 spans 13 amino acids. CDR1 is MNHNY and CDR2 is SVGAGI in the germline V gene (reference sequence). V lost 2 bases, J lost 1 base, and 5 bases lay in between. The J gene is TRBJ1-1, the V gene TRBV6-6; D is undetermined. The specimen sequenced was PBMCs or a T cell subset sorted from them (not recorded which). The TCR comes from a young man who had mild COVID-19 (a few samples of this study predate the infection). Cell type and time point are not known. The chain's CDR3 is CASSYQENTEAFF. CDR3 coding DNA: TGTGCCAGCAGTTACCAGGAGAACACTGAAGCTTTCTTT.